A single sample is the source of the 27 T cell receptor beta chains below, sequenced in a study of blood T cell repertoires in COVID-19. Generated by immunoSEQ multiplex PCR, the TCRdb table keeps only in-frame clones and is missing some. Of some 170,000 clones listed, approximately 80% are singletons. Sequencing input: peripheral blood. The receptor source for this set is a woman of 80 years or more with active or convalescent COVID-19.

This sequence joins TRBV6-5 and TRBJ2-1; 13 bases match TRBD2. The V segment lost 8 bases and the J segment 8 bases; nucleotides outside the gene matches: 6. This CDR3 has 14 residues. Germline V gives CDR1 MNHEY, CDR2 SVGAGI. The CDR3 nucleotides are TGTGCCAGCCATAGGACTAGCGGGGGCCATGAGCAGTTCTTC. Translating it yields CASHRTSGGHEQFF.

The V and J genes are TRBV27 and TRBJ2-4, with D possibly TRBD2 on 5 matching bases. The V and J ends lost 3 bases and 1 base respectively, with 10 bases between them. The CDR3 runs 15 residues. Germline lookup yields CDR1 MNHEY and CDR2 SMNVEV (reference sequence). CDR3 protein: CASSFRGDAKNIQYF. The CDR3 DNA follows: TGTGCCAGCAGTTTCCGGGGTGACGCCAAAAACATTCAGTACTTC.

J is TRBJ1-2 and V is TRBV6-5; 8 bases align to TRBD1. The CDR3 has 15 residues. The germline V gene has CDR1 MNHEY and CDR2 SVGAGI. J was trimmed by 0 bases and V by 6 bases; bases with no gene match: 6. In nucleotides, the CDR3 is TGTGCCAGCAGAAAAACAGGGGGGCCTAACTATGGCTACACCTTC. It translates to CASRKTGGPNYGYTF.

This chain's CDR3 is CASSQEWTGPKDTQYF. Written as DNA, the CDR3 is TGTGCCAGCAGCCAAGAGTGGACAGGGCCTAAGGATACGCAGTATTTT. The chain uses TRBV3-1 (or the pseudogene TRBV3-2) and TRBJ2-3; TRBD1 matches at 8 bases. CDR1 and CDR2 (germline): LGHDT, YNNKEL (reference sequence). J lost 6 bases, V lost 0 bases, and 8 bases had no gene match. The CDR3 contains 16 residues.

This clone was detected once. The rearrangement links TRBV7-8 to TRBJ1-1; TRBD1 is a possible D gene (6 bases). The V end lost 5 bases, the J end lost 0 bases, and 10 bases lay between the germline ends. CDR1 SGHVS and CDR2 FQNEAQ come from the germline V gene. This CDR3 is 14 amino acids long. The CDR3 spells CASSDRRLNTEAFF. Written as DNA, the CDR3 is TGTGCCAGCAGCGACAGGAGACTGAACACTGAAGCTTTCTTT.

The gene calls are TRBV2 and TRBJ1-1; D possibly corresponds to TRBD1 (5 bases). The CDR3 runs 11 residues. Trimming left V 6 bases short and J 7 bases short, with 9 bases between. CDR1 and CDR2 (germline): SNHLY, FYNNEI. This CDR3 is CASRDNGEAFF. For the CDR3, the DNA is TGTGCCAGCAGGGACAATGGTGAAGCTTTCTTT.

The chain joins TRBV5-6 to TRBJ1-2; D perhaps matches TRBD1 (6 bases). This CDR3 spans 15 amino acids. The V gene lost 5 bases and the J gene lost 4 bases, with 18 bases spanning the gap. From germline, CDR1 is SGHDT and CDR2 YYEEEE. CDR3 protein: CASSMGGGLAYGYTF. As DNA, the CDR3 is TGTGCCAGCAGTATGGGGGGCGGACTAGCCTATGGCTACACCTTC.

This clone was recorded only once. The genes are TRBV27 and TRBJ2-4; TRBD2 might be the D (5 bases). Trimming removed 5 bases at V and 0 bases at J, with 11 bases between. The CDR3 is 15 residues long. The germline V gene has CDR1 MNHEY and CDR2 SMNVEV (reference sequence). The CDR3 nucleotides are TGTGCCAGCAGTCGGGCAGGACTAGCCAAAAACATTCAGTACTTC. Encoded protein: CASSRAGLAKNIQYF.

V and J are TRBV30 and TRBJ2-2; 8 nucleotides agree with TRBD1. This CDR3 region has 14 residues. V lost 0 bases to trimming and J lost 7 bases; unmatched junction nucleotides: 4. CDR1 is GTSNPN, CDR2 SVGIG, per germline (reference sequence). The CDR3: CAWSVQGAGGELFF. The CDR3 DNA reads TGTGCCTGGAGTGTCCAGGGGGCCGGCGGGGAGCTGTTTTTT.

The sample holds a few counts of this clone. J is TRBJ1-4 and V is TRBV15, with 7 bases fitting TRBD1. Looked up from germline, CDR1 is LNHNV and CDR2 is YYDKDF (reference sequence). CDR3 length equals 18 residues. The trim removed 2 bases at V and 2 bases at J, leaving 11 bases unmatched. CDR3 amino acids: CATSRSTGWTTTNEKLFF. CDR3 coding DNA: TGTGCCACCAGCAGATCGACAGGGTGGACCACTACTAATGAAAAACTGTTTTTT.

The rearrangement joins TRBV18 to TRBJ1-6; unclear D gene. The CDR3 sequence is 13 residues long. The germline V and J ends were trimmed by 4 bases and 7 bases, with 8 bases remaining between them. CDR1 and CDR2 from the germline V gene are KGHSH and LQKENI. This CDR3 is CASSQGENSPLHF. CDR3 nucleotides: TGTGCCAGCTCACAGGGAGAGAATTCACCCCTCCACTTT.

V gene TRBV6-5 combines with J gene TRBJ1-2, with 9 bases fitting TRBD1. Germline V gene lookup returns CDR1 MNHEY and CDR2 SVGAGI. The J segment lost 9 bases and the V segment lost 3 bases, leaving 8 bases of the junction unmatched. The CDR3 has 14 amino acids. The chain's CDR3 is CASSYLGQGRSYTF. In DNA, the CDR3 is TGTGCCAGCAGTTATTTGGGACAGGGCAGGAGCTACACCTTC.

This chain joins TRBV10-3 and TRBJ1-5; TRBD1 might be the D (5 bases). Germline lookup yields CDR1 ENHRY and CDR2 SYGVKD. Trimming shortened V by 4 bases and J by 10 bases, and 14 bases separated the two germline ends. CDR3 length equals 13 residues. Here the CDR3 DNA reads TGTGCCATCAGTGTGGAAGGGGCCTCCCCCCAGCATTTT. The encoded protein is CAISVEGASPQHF.

The V gene is TRBV7-3, the J gene TRBJ2-2; tentatively, D is TRBD2 (6 bases). The CDR3 has 16 amino acids. Germline V gene data show CDR1 as SGHTA and CDR2 as FQGTGA. The germline V and J ends were trimmed by 5 bases and 2 bases, with 15 bases remaining between them. The CDR3 here is CASSPGGTSNTGELFF. CDR3 coding DNA: TGTGCCAGCAGCCCCGGAGGGACTTCAAACACCGGGGAGCTGTTTTTT.

The chain uses TRBV3-1 (or the pseudogene TRBV3-2) and TRBJ2-1; D perhaps matches TRBD2 (6 bases). Trimming cost V 5 bases and J 4 bases, with 9 bases left between them. There are 13 residues in the CDR3. Per the germline V gene, CDR1 is LGHDT and CDR2 is YNNKEL (reference sequence). For the CDR3, the DNA is TGTGCCAGCAGCGAGGACTATTACAATGAGCAGTTCTTC. It is translated as CASSEDYYNEQFF.

The V gene is TRBV3-1 (or the pseudogene TRBV3-2), the J gene TRBJ2-1; TRBD1 might be the D (5 bases). The CDR3 runs to 15 residues. V lost 3 bases, J lost 2 bases, and 11 bases lay in between. Germline lookup yields CDR1 LGHDT and CDR2 YNNKEL (reference sequence). The CDR3 loop reads CASSHWAGPYNEQFF. The CDR3 DNA reads as TGTGCCAGCAGCCATTGGGCAGGGCCCTACAATGAGCAGTTCTTC.

The rearrangement links TRBV12-3 or TRBV12-4 to TRBJ1-4; no definite D call. The V gene lost 8 bases and the J gene lost 4 bases, with 8 bases spanning the gap. This CDR3 is 12 amino acids long. This CDR3 is CASRRGNEKLFF. CDR3 sequence (DNA): TGTGCCAGCCGGCGGGGTAATGAAAAACTGTTTTTT.

The chain is built from TRBV6-5 and TRBJ1-1, with D maybe TRBD1 (6 bases). The V gene lost 8 bases and the J gene lost 5 bases, with 18 bases spanning the gap. The CDR3 has 14 amino acids. CDR1 MNHEY and CDR2 SVGAGI come from the germline V gene. The CDR3 sequence: CASGHRTVRTEAFF. The CDR3 nucleotides are TGTGCCAGCGGCCATAGGACAGTTCGGACTGAAGCTTTCTTT.

This chain joins TRBV6-5 and TRBJ1-1; TRBD1 matches 7 bases. The CDR3 sequence is 14 residues long. Germline CDR1 is MNHEY and CDR2 is SVGAGI. J lost 1 base, V lost 7 bases, and 6 bases had no gene match. The CDR3 reads CASNARQGNTEAFF. The CDR3 nucleotides read TGTGCCAGCAATGCCCGACAGGGGAACACTGAAGCTTTCTTT.

In this sample, this clone turned up once. The gene calls are TRBV7-9 and TRBJ1-1; D gene ambiguous. Trimming pared 5 bases from V and 1 base from J, leaving 5 bases between. The CDR3 extends over 12 amino acids. Per the germline V gene, CDR1 is SEHNR and CDR2 is FQNEAQ (reference sequence). The CDR3 sequence is CASSQQNTEAFF. The CDR3 bases are TGTGCCAGCAGCCAACAGAACACTGAAGCTTTCTTT.

V and J are TRBV19 and TRBJ1-3; D is unresolved. Germline values: CDR1 LNHDA, CDR2 SQIVND (reference sequence). V lost 1 base, J lost 1 base, and 5 bases lay in between. This CDR3 region has 14 residues. The CDR3 bases are TGTGCCAGTAGTATAGGGCAGTCTGGAAACACCATATATTTT. This encodes CASSIGQSGNTIYF. The variable domain in full, with the rest retrieved from reference TRBV19 and TRBJ1-3, is DGGITQSPKYLFRKEGQNVTLSCEQNLNHDAMYWYRQDPGQGLRLIYYSQIVNDFQKGDIAEGYSVSREKKESFPLTVTSAQKNPTAFYLCASSIGQSGNTIYFGEGSWLTVV.

This chain's CDR3 is CASSSTGGKAFF. The CDR3 DNA reads TGTGCCAGCAGCTCGACAGGGGGTAAAGCTTTCTTT. The rearrangement uses TRBV11-2 and TRBJ1-1; 9 bases fit TRBD1. This CDR3 is 12 amino acids long. V lost 4 bases and J lost 9; bases outside the gene matches: 3. The germline V gene has CDR1 SGHAT and CDR2 FQNNGV.

This CDR3 reads CASKQAASTDTQYF. In DNA, the CDR3 is TGTGCCAGCAAACAGGCCGCTAGCACAGATACGCAGTATTTT. V and J are TRBV2 and TRBJ2-3; D possibly corresponds to TRBD1 (5 bases). The CDR3 extends over 14 amino acids. V lost 7 bases to trimming and J lost 0 bases, with 11 bases between them. CDR1 and CDR2 (germline): SNHLY, FYNNEI.

The chain recombines TRBV5-1 with TRBJ2-7; D is ambiguous. V was pared by 5 bases and J by 7 bases, with 16 bases between. From germline, CDR1 is SGHRS and CDR2 YFSETQ. The length of the CDR3 is 13 residues. The CDR3 protein is CASSESRRDEQYF. CDR3 DNA sequence: TGCGCCAGCAGTGAGAGCAGGCGAGATGAGCAGTACTTC.

This sequence joins TRBV5-6 and TRBJ2-4, with D possibly being TRBD1 (5 bases). CDR3 size: 15 residues. Germline CDR1 reads SGHDT; CDR2 reads YYEEEE. Trimming left V 2 bases short and J 4 bases short, with 13 bases between. The DNA of the CDR3 is TGTGCCAGCAGCTTTGGCGCGACAGCAAAAAACATTCAGTACTTC. Its translation: CASSFGATAKNIQYF.

The V call is TRBV13, the J call TRBJ2-3, with 9 bases lining up with TRBD2. This CDR3 has 19 amino acids. J lost 0 bases, V lost 5 bases, and 15 bases had no gene match. Per germline, CDR1 PRHDT and CDR2 FYEKMQ (reference sequence). As DNA, the CDR3 is TGTGCCAGCAGCCATCTCTGGCGGGGGGGGGCGGATAGCACAGATACGCAGTATTTT. It codes for CASSHLWRGGADSTDTQYF.

The chain has TRBV11-3 and TRBJ2-3; D not certain. Germline lookup yields CDR1 SGHNT and CDR2 YENEEA. V was shortened by 1 base and J by 0 bases, with 11 bases between the two germline ends. The length of the CDR3 is 16 residues. The CDR3 reads CASSLGVQDSTDTQYF. CDR3 DNA sequence: TGTGCCAGCAGCTTAGGGGTGCAGGATAGCACAGATACGCAGTATTTT.